These T cell receptor beta chains were read from a single sample in a study of early T cells in non-severe SARS-CoV-2 infection. TCRdb processed the 5' RACE reads anew with MiXCR; each CDR3 protein has one entry. The sample holds about 80,000 distinct CDR3 sequences, 4.5% to 6% seen once. This material consisted of whole blood, taken at baseline. The receptors were gathered from an adult who was a healthcare worker with PCR-confirmed SARS-CoV-2 infection or an uninfected control (not recorded which). Each CDR3 is given with its conserved first and last residue. The D gene is left open where the match is weak. A row's size may be missing; if present it is once, few, many or a size class.

.	TRBV27	TRBJ2-6	few	TGTGCCAGCAGTTTTCGGGGGGCCGGGGCCAACGTCCTGACTTTC	CASSFRGAGANVLTF
TRBD2	TRBV5-5	TRBJ2-1	.	TGTGCCAGCAGCAACCCGGGGGCGCCGGGACTAGCTAGCAATGAGCAGTTCTTC	CASSNPGAPGLASNEQFF
.	TRBV6-5	TRBJ2-5	many	TGTGCCAGCAGTTACTTTCCAACAGACGCTCAAGAGACCCAGTACTTC	CASSYFPTDAQETQYF
.	TRBV7-2	TRBJ1-6	many	TGTGCCAGCAGCTTGACGGTTAGAAATTCACCCCTCCACTTT	CASSLTVRNSPLHF
TRBD2	TRBV6-5	TRBJ2-7	many	TGTGCCAGCAGTTACTCGAGACTAGCGGGAAACGAGCAGTACTTC	CASSYSRLAGNEQYF
.	TRBV27	TRBJ1-2	many	TGTGCCAGCAGTTTAATTGCAGGGGACTATGGCTACACCTTC	CASSLIAGDYGYTF
.	TRBV3-1	TRBJ2-1	few	TGTGCCAGCAGCCCTCCAATCGGGACTTCCTACAATGAGCAGTTCTTC	CASSPPIGTSYNEQFF
TRBD1	TRBV6-1	TRBJ2-5	few	TGTGCCAGCAGTGAGCCCCGGGACAGGGCCCAAGAGACCCAGTACTTC	CASSEPRDRAQETQYF
TRBD2	TRBV27	TRBJ2-5	.	TGTGCCAGCAGTTTATCCTCAGCGGGAGCAGAGACCCAGTACTTC	CASSLSSAGAETQYF
TRBD1	TRBV4-1	TRBJ2-5	.	TGCGCCAGCAGCCCTCGACAGGGGGCGGGGGAGACCCAGTACTTC	CASSPRQGAGETQYF
.	TRBV5-6	TRBJ2-7	many	TGTGCCAGCAGTTTCGGGACCTTAAGCTCCTACGAGCAGTACTTC	CASSFGTLSSYEQYF
TRBD1	TRBV6-1	TRBJ2-7	many	TGTGCCAGCAGCGATTTTCAGGGGGCCTACGAGCAGTACTTC	CASSDFQGAYEQYF
TRBD1	TRBV12-3/TRBV12-4	TRBJ2-4	many	TGTGCCAGCAGTTTATACAGGGGGACTCGGCTAGCCAAAAACATTCAGTACTTC	CASSLYRGTRLAKNIQYF
TRBD1	TRBV29-1	TRBJ1-1	many	TGCAGCGTTGATCCTACAGGGGAGAACACTGAAGCTTTCTTT	CSVDPTGENTEAFF
.	TRBV7-9	TRBJ2-7	few	TGTGCCAGCAGCCCCGCCGCGGGCGGCTATCAGCAGTACTTC	CASSPAAGGYQQYF
.	TRBV6-5	TRBJ2-7	many	TGTGCCAGCAGTTACCTGGGACAAACCTACGAGCAGTACTTC	CASSYLGQTYEQYF
.	TRBV18	TRBJ2-5	many	TGTGCCAGCTCATTCCAAGAGACCCAGTACTTC	CASSFQETQYF
.	TRBV7-9	TRBJ2-7	many	TGTGCCAGCAGCTTAGGGGGGCAGGGCGAGCAGTACTTC	CASSLGGQGEQYF
.	TRBV28	TRBJ2-7	few	TGTGCCAGCAGCCGAGACAGAAGTCCCCCCTACGAGCAGTACTTC	CASSRDRSPPYEQYF
.	TRBV15	TRBJ1-2	.	TGTGCCACCAGCAGAGAGGCCAGGGTGAAAACATATGGCTACACCTTC	CATSREARVKTYGYTF
TRBD2	TRBV5-1	TRBJ2-1	many	TGCGCCAGCAGCATCGGACTAGCGGGAGGGGAATACAATGAGCAGTTCTTC	CASSIGLAGGEYNEQFF
TRBD1	TRBV20-1	TRBJ2-2	many	TGCAGTGCGTGGGACAGTCTAACCGGGGAGCTGTTTTTT	CSAWDSLTGELFF
.	TRBV29-1	TRBJ2-3	.	TGCAGCGGGACCGAGGGGGGCCCAGATACGCAGTATTTT	CSGTEGGPDTQYF
TRBD1	TRBV6-2/TRBV6-3	TRBJ2-1	.	TGTGCCAGCAGCACCGGACAGGGCCTTCGGAATGAGCAGTTCTTC	CASSTGQGLRNEQFF
.	TRBV12-3/TRBV12-4	TRBJ2-7	.	TGTGCCAGCAGTTTAGCCTCAGGGAACCGCTACGAGCAGTACTTC	CASSLASGNRYEQYF
TRBD1	TRBV9	TRBJ2-5	few	TGTGCCAGCAGCTCTTCAGGGGGTAACCGGGAGACCCAGTACTTC	CASSSSGGNRETQYF
.	TRBV28	TRBJ2-7	.	TGTGCCAGCTTCTTTATGGCCGGGGGGCCTGTAGACGAGCAGTACTTC	CASFFMAGGPVDEQYF
.	TRBV12-3/TRBV12-4	TRBJ2-7	few	TGTGTCAGCAGTTCAGGGGTATGGGGGTACTTC	CVSSSGVWGYF
.	TRBV19	TRBJ2-1	many	TGTGCCAGTAGTATAGGGTGGCCACCCGATGAGCAGTTCTTC	CASSIGWPPDEQFF
.	TRBV18	TRBJ1-2	few	TGTGCCAGCTCACCGGTCATCAGGACAGAAGCTAACTATGGCTACACCTTC	CASSPVIRTEANYGYTF
TRBD1	TRBV3-1	TRBJ1-5	.	TGTGCCAGCAGCCTTTCTACAGGGGCTCATCAGCCCCAGCATTTT	CASSLSTGAHQPQHF
TRBD2	TRBV2	TRBJ2-2	few	TGTGCCAGCACTCTGGCTAGCGGGGCGAACACCGGGGAGCTGTTTTTT	CASTLASGANTGELFF
.	TRBV7-9	TRBJ1-1	few	TGTGCCAGCAGCTTGGGGACTACGGTGAACACTGAAGCTTTCTTT	CASSLGTTVNTEAFF
.	TRBV24-1	TRBJ2-1	.	TGTGCCACCAGTGATCTAAAAACTGACTATGACAATGAGCAGTTCTTC	CATSDLKTDYDNEQFF
.	TRBV9	TRBJ1-2	few	TGTGCCAGCAGCGTGGGGACGGCTTATGGCTACACCTTC	CASSVGTAYGYTF
.	TRBV20-1	TRBJ1-6	many	TGCAGCCGGGGGGCCCTTAAGCCTTCACCCCTCCACTTT	CSRGALKPSPLHF
.	TRBV12-3/TRBV12-4	TRBJ1-2	few	TGTGCCAGCAGTTTTTCACCGGGGTCAGTCTATGGCTACACCTTC	CASSFSPGSVYGYTF
TRBD2	TRBV20-1	TRBJ2-1	many	TGCAGTGCTAGAGAGAGCGGGACCGCTTCGTATGAGCAGTTCTTC	CSARESGTASYEQFF
.	TRBV5-1	TRBJ2-7	.	TGCGCCAGCAGCTTCGGGGATATCTACGAGCAGTACTTC	CASSFGDIYEQYF
.	TRBV11-3	TRBJ1-1	many	TGTGCCAGCAGCTTAGGAGGCGGGGGCGGCACTGAAGCTTTCTTT	CASSLGGGGGTEAFF